This T cell receptor (beta chain) was recorded in a study of T cell responses to AZD1222 COVID-19 vaccine. CDR1 is KGHSH, CDR2 LQKENI, per germline. This CDR3 comprises 11 residues. Trimming removed 3 bases at V and 6 bases at J, with 3 bases between. Profiling relied on immunoSEQ multiplex PCR, and the TCRdb table lists in-frame clones only, not all of them. The sample carries 100,000 or so clones, around 87% recorded once. Study conclusions and caveats: The sample set comprised mostly white British donors with more females, and clonal diversity was possibly underestimated.

To note about this clone: No antigen is known for it.

Sequences were derived from peripheral blood, sampled on day 0 of AZD1222 vaccination. V gene TRBV18 combines with J gene TRBJ2-1; D unclear. This receptor was obtained from an adult in good health. The CDR3 DNA reads as TGTGCCAGCTCACCCGGCAATGAGCAGTTCTTC. Translated, it gives CASSPGNEQFF.